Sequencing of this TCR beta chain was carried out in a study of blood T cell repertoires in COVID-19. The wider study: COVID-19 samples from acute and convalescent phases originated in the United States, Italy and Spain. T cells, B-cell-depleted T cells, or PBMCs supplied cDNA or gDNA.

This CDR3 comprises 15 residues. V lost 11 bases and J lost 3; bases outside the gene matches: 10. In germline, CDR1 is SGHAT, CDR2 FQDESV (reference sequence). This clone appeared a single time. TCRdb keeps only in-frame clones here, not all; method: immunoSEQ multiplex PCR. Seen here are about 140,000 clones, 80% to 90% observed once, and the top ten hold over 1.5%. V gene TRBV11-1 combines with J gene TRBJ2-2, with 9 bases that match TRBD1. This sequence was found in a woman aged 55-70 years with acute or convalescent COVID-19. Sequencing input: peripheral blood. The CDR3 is CAHGVGQGYTGELFF. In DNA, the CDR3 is TGTGCCCACGGGGTGGGACAGGGCTACACCGGGGAGCTGTTTTTT.